This paragraph covers one T cell receptor beta chain sequence. The antigen remains undetermined. Authors of the study amplified TCR beta CDR3 regions from RNA transcripts. TCR CDR3 underwent first-round RT-PCR with the HTBI primer set. TCRdb fed the multiplex PCR reads into MiXCR, producing one record per CDR3 protein. The repertoire has roughly 600,000 distinct CDR3 sequences, about 14% of them found once; the top ten carry approximately 12%. Exclusions: uncontrolled infection, other autoimmune disease, pregnancy, lactation. These data come from a study of T cells in Graves' hyperthyroidism and ophthalmopathy. Regarding the study as a whole: Blood also showed most of the thyroid clonotypes that were expanded above 0.001.

V was clipped by 6 bases and J by 3 bases; unmatched bases: 13. There are 16 residues in the CDR3. Sequenced: blood. The chain combines TRBV12-3 or TRBV12-4 with TRBJ2-7, with 8 bases that match TRBD1. The source of this sequence is a woman in her forties or fifties with Graves' ophthalmopathy. The DNA for the CDR3 is TGTGCCAGCAGCAAAAAAAGGACAGGGTACTTCTACGAGCAGTACTTC. It specifies CASSKKRTGYFYEQYF.